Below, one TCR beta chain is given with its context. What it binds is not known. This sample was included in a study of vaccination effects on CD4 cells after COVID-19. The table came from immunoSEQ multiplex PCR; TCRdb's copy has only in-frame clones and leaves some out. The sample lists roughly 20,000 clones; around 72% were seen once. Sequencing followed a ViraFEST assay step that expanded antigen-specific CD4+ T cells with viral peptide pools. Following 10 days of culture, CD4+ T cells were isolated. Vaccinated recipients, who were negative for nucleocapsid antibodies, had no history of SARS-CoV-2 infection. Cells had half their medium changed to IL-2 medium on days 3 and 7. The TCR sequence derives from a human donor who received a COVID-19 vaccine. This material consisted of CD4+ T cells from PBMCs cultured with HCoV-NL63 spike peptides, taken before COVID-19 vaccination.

The CDR3 DNA sequence: TGCGCCAGCAGCCCTACTGGGACTGGGCTGAGGGAAGATTATGGCTACACCTTC. This codes for CASSPTGTGLREDYGYTF. V and J are TRBV5-1 and TRBJ1-2; a weak D match, TRBD1 (5 bases). The germline V and J ends were trimmed by 4 bases and 5 bases, with 27 bases remaining between them. In germline, CDR1 is SGHRS, CDR2 YFSETQ. This CDR3 contains 18 residues.